A selection of T cell receptor beta chains follows, all from one sample in a study of tumor-infiltrating lymphocytes in primary liver carcinoma. TCRdb redid the calling of the multiplex PCR reads with MiXCR, one entry per CDR3 protein. The data contain approximately 330,000 distinct CDR3 sequences, less than 75% of them seen just once; the ten biggest clones take up about 6.3%. Source material: peripheral blood. The receptors stem from a man aged 35 to 55 with primary liver carcinoma and hepatitis B virus infection. CDR3s include the opening cysteine and the closing phenylalanine or tryptophan. The D gene is left open where the match is weak. Not every row has a clone size; where given, it reads once, few, many or a size class.

clone size	V gene	D gene	J gene	CDR3 DNA	CDR3 protein
many	TRBV28	TRBD1	TRBJ1-6	TGTGCCAGCAGTCTCTTAAGGGGGCATTCACCCCTCCACTTT	CASSLLRGHSPLHF
many	TRBV14	TRBD2	TRBJ2-5	TGTGCCAGCAGCCAAGATTTCCGCCTAGCGGATCAATTC	CASSQDFRLADQF
many	TRBV10-2	NA	TRBJ1-1	TGCGCCAGCAGTGAGTACACTGAAGCTTTCTTT	CASSEYTEAFF
NA	TRBV11-3	NA	TRBJ1-1	TGTGCCAGCAGCTTTTCATGGGGACGTGAAGGTTTCTTT	CASSFSWGREGFF
NA	TRBV5-5	NA	TRBJ1-1	TGTGCCAGCAGCTTGTTGGCCAGTGTGAACACTGAAGCTTTCTTT	CASSLLASVNTEAFF
many	TRBV6-1	NA	TRBJ2-1	TGTGCCAGCAGTGCACTTTTCGGCACTGGGGTCCTCTTC	CASSALFGTGVLF
NA	TRBV11-2	NA	TRBJ2-4	TGTGCCAGCAACTCCCGCCTAGCCAAAAACATTCAGTGCTTC	CASNSRLAKNIQCF
NA	TRBV4-3	NA	TRBJ2-1	TGCGCCAGCAGCCAAGACAATAATAGTGAGCAGTTCTTC	CASSQDNNSEQFF
NA	TRBV11-2	NA	TRBJ2-2	TGTGCCAGCAACTCGAGAAGATCGGGGCTAAACACCGGGGAGCTGTTTTTT	CASNSRRSGLNTGELFF
many	TRBV6-1	NA	TRBJ2-7	TGTGCCAGCAGATTTAAGAGATCCTCCTACGAGCAGTACTTC	CASRFKRSSYEQYF
few	TRBV6-1	TRBD2	TRBJ2-7	TGTGCCAGCAGTGATTCGGGGACTAGCGGGAGGGCTAGCTCCTACGAGCAGTACTTC	CASSDSGTSGRASSYEQYF
NA	TRBV10-1	TRBD2	TRBJ2-5	TGCGCCAGCAGTGAGTCCGTTAGCGGGTGGGAGACCCACTACTTC	CASSESVSGWETHYF
NA	TRBV11-2	NA	TRBJ2-7	TGTGCCAGCAGCTTAGTGTCCTACAAGCAGTACTTC	CASSLVSYKQYF
few	TRBV10-3	NA	TRBJ2-1	TGTGCCATCAGTAATCGGGCCGAGACTATAGGCAATGAGCAGTTCTTC	CAISNRAETIGNEQFF
NA	TRBV11-2	NA	TRBJ1-1	TGTGCCAGTAGCTCATCCCAGGGGTCCGTTTTCTTT	CASSSSQGSVFF
many	TRBV6-1	NA	TRBJ1-5	TGTGCCAGCAGTGGTTATAGCAATCAGCCCCAGCATTTT	CASSGYSNQPQHF
NA	TRBV19	NA	TRBJ1-1	TGTGCCAGTAGCCCGCCTCAGGGAACAATGAACACTGAAGCTTTCTTT	CASSPPQGTMNTEAFF
NA	TRBV10-3	TRBD1	TRBJ2-1	TGTGCCATCAGTGACTCAGACAGGGCCTACAATGAACAGTTCTTC	CAISDSDRAYNEQFF